The T cell receptor (beta chain) under discussion was sequenced for a study of T cell changes during pregnancy in multiple sclerosis. The data were produced by immunoSEQ multiplex PCR, yet TCRdb's version contains in-frame clones alone and is incomplete. The table lists approximately 66,000 clones, around 94% of them singletons. The clonotype originates from a female donor in good health, enrolled as a control in a pregnancy study. The material sequenced was peripheral blood, taken in the third trimester of pregnancy.

The chain's CDR3 is CASAVSGSGSNEQFF. In DNA, the CDR3 is TGTGCCAGCGCGGTGAGCGGGAGTGGTTCCAATGAGCAGTTCTTC. V and J are TRBV2 and TRBJ2-1, with 8 bases identical to TRBD2. With V trimmed by 8 bases and J by 6 bases, 12 bases remained unmatched. The CDR3 extends over 15 amino acids. CDR1 SNHLY and CDR2 FYNNEI come from the germline V gene. The whole variable domain, filled in from reference TRBV2 and TRBJ2-1, reads EPEVTQTPSHQVTQMGQEVILRCVPISNHLYFYWYRQILGQKVEFLVSFYNNEISEKSEIFDDQFSVERPDGSNFTLKIRSTKLEDSAMYFCASAVSGSGSNEQFFGPGTRLTVL.